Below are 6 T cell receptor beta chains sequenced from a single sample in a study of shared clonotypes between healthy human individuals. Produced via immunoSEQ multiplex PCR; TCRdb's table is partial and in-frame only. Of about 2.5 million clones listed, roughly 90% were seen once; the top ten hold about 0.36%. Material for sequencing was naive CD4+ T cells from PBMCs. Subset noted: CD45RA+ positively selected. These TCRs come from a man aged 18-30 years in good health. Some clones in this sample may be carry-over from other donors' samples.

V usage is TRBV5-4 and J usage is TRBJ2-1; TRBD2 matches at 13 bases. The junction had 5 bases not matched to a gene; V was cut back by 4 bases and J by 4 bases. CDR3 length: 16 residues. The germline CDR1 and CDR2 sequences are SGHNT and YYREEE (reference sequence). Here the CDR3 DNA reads TGTGCCAGCAGCGTGGAGACTAGCGGGAGGTACAATGAGCAGTTCTTC. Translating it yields CASSVETSGRYNEQFF. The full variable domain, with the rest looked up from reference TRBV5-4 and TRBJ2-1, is ETGVTQSPTHLIKTRGQQVTLRCSSQSGHNTVSWYQQALGQGPQFIFQYYREEENGRGNFPPRFSGLQFPNYSSELNVNALELDDSALYLCASSVETSGRYNEQFFGPGTRLTVL.

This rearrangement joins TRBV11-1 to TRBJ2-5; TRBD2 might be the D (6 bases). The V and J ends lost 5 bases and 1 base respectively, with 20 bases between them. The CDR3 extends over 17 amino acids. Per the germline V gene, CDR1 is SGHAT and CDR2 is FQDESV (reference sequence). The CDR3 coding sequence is TGTGCCAGCAGCCGAGCCCGCGGGACGGAACTCCAAGAGACCCAGTACTTC. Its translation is CASSRARGTELQETQYF.

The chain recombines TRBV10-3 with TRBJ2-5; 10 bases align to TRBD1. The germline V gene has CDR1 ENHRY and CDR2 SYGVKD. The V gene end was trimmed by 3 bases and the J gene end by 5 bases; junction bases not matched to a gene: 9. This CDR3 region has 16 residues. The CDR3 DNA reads TGTGCCATCAGTGAACCAACCGGGACAGGGGAGGAGACCCAGTACTTC. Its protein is CAISEPTGTGEETQYF.

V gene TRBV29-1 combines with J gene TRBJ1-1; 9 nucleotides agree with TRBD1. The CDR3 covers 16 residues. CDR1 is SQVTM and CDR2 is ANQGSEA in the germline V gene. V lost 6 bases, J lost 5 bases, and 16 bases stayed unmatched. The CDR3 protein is CSVGPLRQGVYTEAFF. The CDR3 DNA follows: TGCAGCGTAGGCCCCCTAAGACAGGGGGTTTATACTGAAGCTTTCTTT.

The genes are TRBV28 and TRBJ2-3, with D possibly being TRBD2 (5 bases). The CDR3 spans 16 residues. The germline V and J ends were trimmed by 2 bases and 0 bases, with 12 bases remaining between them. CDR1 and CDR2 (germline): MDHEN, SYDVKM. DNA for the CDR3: TGTGCCAGCAGTTTAAGAGGGCGCCTGAGCACAGATACGCAGTATTTT. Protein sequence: CASSLRGRLSTDTQYF.

CDR3 sequence: CASSVELLAGGRWETQYF. CDR3 DNA: TGCGCCAGCAGCGTAGAATTACTAGCGGGAGGGCGGTGGGAGACCCAGTACTTC. The V gene is TRBV5-1, the J gene TRBJ2-5; TRBD2 matches at 13 bases. CDR3 length: 18 residues. V lost 4 bases to trimming and J lost 5 bases; unmatched junction nucleotides: 14. Germline CDR1 SGHRS, CDR2 YFSETQ.